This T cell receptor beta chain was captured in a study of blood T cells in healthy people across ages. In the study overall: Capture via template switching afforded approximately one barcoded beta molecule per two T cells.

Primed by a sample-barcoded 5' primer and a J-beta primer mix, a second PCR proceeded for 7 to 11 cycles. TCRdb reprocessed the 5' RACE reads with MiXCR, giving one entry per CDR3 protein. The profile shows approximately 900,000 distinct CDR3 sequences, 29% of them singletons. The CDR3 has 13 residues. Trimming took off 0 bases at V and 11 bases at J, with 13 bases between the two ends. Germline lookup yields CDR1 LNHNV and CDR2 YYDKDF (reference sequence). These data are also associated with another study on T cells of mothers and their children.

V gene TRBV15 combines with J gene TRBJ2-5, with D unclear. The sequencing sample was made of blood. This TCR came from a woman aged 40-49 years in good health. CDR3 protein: CATSRDTSHGQYF. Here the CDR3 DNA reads TGTGCCACCAGCAGAGATACAAGCCACGGGCAGTACTTC. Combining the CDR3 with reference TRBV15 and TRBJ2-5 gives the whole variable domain DAMVIQNPRYQVTQFGKPVTLSCSQTLNHNVMYWYQQKSSQAPKLLFHYYDKDFNNEADTPDNFQSRRPNTSFCFLDIRSPGLGDTAMYLCATSRDTSHGQYFGPGTRLLVL.